Detailed here is one T cell receptor beta chain. What it binds is unknown. Library input was approximately 1.8 micrograms of DNA from cryopreserved PBMCs. CDR1 is SGHRS and CDR2 is YFSETQ in the germline V gene. The V segment lost 2 bases and the J segment 8 bases; nucleotides outside the gene matches: 6. CDR3 length: 15 residues. The data were taken from a study of cytotoxic CD8 clonotypes in ibrutinib-treated CLL. For the study at large: Among the patients, 11 presented as relapsed/refractory and 15 as treatment-naive; 17 to 18 showed unmutated IGHV. Timing of response sample collection was a median roughly twelve months after treatment start, with a range of 6 to 36.

TCRdb keeps only in-frame clones here, not all; method: immunoSEQ multiplex PCR. The data contain some 84,000 clones, about 82% of them singletons. Study findings and constraints: Public clonotypes, an uncommon group, contracted or remained stable on treatment.

The sequence was obtained from a human donor with chronic lymphocytic leukemia. The chain links TRBV5-1 to TRBJ2-1; 11 bases fit TRBD2. The sample in question was PBMCs, obtained before ibrutinib treatment. The DNA of the CDR3 is TGCGCCAGCAGCTTCCTAGCGGGAGGCCCGGATGAGCAGTTCTTC. Translating it yields CASSFLAGGPDEQFF.